The 13 T cell receptor beta chains reported below all come from one sample, sequenced in a study of blood T cell repertoires in COVID-19. Repertoires were generated with immunoSEQ multiplex PCR, while TCRdb's copy carries only in-frame clones and drops some. The table includes around 700,000 clones, approximately 90% detected once. The sequenced sample consisted of peripheral blood. Receptors originate from a woman between 18 and 29 years old with acute or convalescent COVID-19.

The chain combines TRBV5-8 with TRBJ1-4; 10 nucleotides match TRBD1. Germline V gives CDR1 SGHTS, CDR2 YDEGEE. Germline trimming cut 0 bases from V and 4 bases from J; bases unmatched to any gene: 0. The CDR3 has 15 amino acids. The CDR3: CASSLGTGGNEKLFF. Here the CDR3 DNA reads TGTGCCAGCAGCTTGGGGACAGGGGGTAATGAAAAACTGTTTTTT.

There are a few counts of this clone. The chain links TRBV12-3 or TRBV12-4 to TRBJ2-7; D might be TRBD1 (6 bases). The CDR3 runs 12 residues. With 1 base removed from V and 11 bases from J, the gap between germline ends came to 12 bases. CDR3 region: CASSLGGLGKYF. The CDR3 nucleotides read TGTGCCAGCAGTTTAGGGGGGCTAGGGAAGTACTTC.

This clone showed up just a few times. The chain couples TRBV24-1 to TRBJ1-2; D unresolved. V was pared by 3 bases and J by 7 bases, with 17 bases between. Germline assignment: CDR1 KGHDR and CDR2 SFDVKD. CDR3 length equals 15 residues. As DNA, the CDR3 is TGTGCCACCAGTGATCGTCGCGCGACTTGTTGTGGCTACACCTTC. Its translation is CATSDRRATCCGYTF.

This rearrangement joins TRBV5-1 to TRBJ2-1; TRBD1 matches at 12 bases. The J segment lost 8 bases and the V segment lost 4 bases, leaving 4 bases of the junction unmatched. The CDR3 is made up of 14 amino acids. CDR1 and CDR2 from the germline V gene are SGHRS and YFSETQ. CDR3 sequence: CASSGGQGAHEQFF. The CDR3 nucleotides are TGCGCCAGCAGCGGGGGACAGGGGGCGCATGAGCAGTTCTTC.

This rearrangement joins TRBV6-2 or TRBV6-3 to TRBJ1-1; 8 bases align to TRBD1. This CDR3 is built from 19 residues. Germline V CDR1 and CDR2: MNHEY, SVGEGT. V was pared by 0 bases and J by 4 bases, with 16 bases of the junction left unmatched. The CDR3 is CASSYSGEVGQGLATEAFF. The CDR3 DNA reads TGTGCCAGCAGTTACTCAGGGGAGGTCGGACAGGGTCTGGCCACTGAAGCTTTCTTT.

The genes are TRBV18 and TRBJ2-1, with 7 bases fitting TRBD2. This CDR3 region has 14 residues. Per germline, CDR1 KGHSH and CDR2 LQKENI. Trimming cost V 2 bases and J 5 bases; bases outside gene matches: 3. The CDR3 region is CASSPGGVNNEQFF. As DNA, the CDR3 is TGTGCCAGCTCACCAGGGGGGGTGAACAATGAGCAGTTCTTC.

V usage is TRBV19 and J usage is TRBJ1-3; 8 nucleotides match TRBD1. Germline loops: CDR1 LNHDA, CDR2 SQIVND (reference sequence). Trimming removed 6 bases from V and 4 bases from J; junction bases left unmatched: 8. The CDR3 sequence is 15 residues long. In DNA, the CDR3 is TGTGCCAGTAGGCCGACAGGGGTCTCCGGAAACACCATATATTTT. The encoded protein is CASRPTGVSGNTIYF.

V and J are TRBV27 and TRBJ1-6; TRBD1 matches 10 bases. V lost 5 bases and J lost 10; bases outside the gene matches: 8. Germline CDR1 reads MNHEY; CDR2 reads SMNVEV (reference sequence). The CDR3 consists of 15 residues. CDR3 amino acids: CASSLRDRGPSPLHF. The CDR3 DNA reads TGTGCCAGCAGTCTCCGGGACAGGGGACCCTCACCCCTCCACTTT.

The chain couples TRBV27 to TRBJ1-1; D gene uncertain. CDR1 MNHEY and CDR2 SMNVEV come from the germline V gene (reference sequence). This CDR3 region has 14 residues. Trimming stripped 6 bases from V and 4 bases from J, with 15 bases between. Written as DNA, the CDR3 is TGTGCCAGCAGCCGGGATGGTTGGGGCACTGAAGCTTTCTTT. Translating gives CASSRDGWGTEAFF.

The chain carries TRBV9 and TRBJ2-7, with TRBD1 matching 9 bases. CDR3 length: 16 amino acids. Looked up from germline, CDR1 is SGDLS and CDR2 is YYNGEE. Unmatched junction bases numbered 11, after V lost 3 bases and J lost 4 bases. CDR3 in amino acids: CASSAAAGQGLYEQYF. The CDR3 DNA is TGTGCCAGCAGCGCCGCGGCCGGACAGGGGTTGTACGAGCAGTACTTC.

The chain links TRBV24-1 to TRBJ2-1; possibly TRBD2 for D (5 bases). Trimming took off 5 bases at V and 8 bases at J, with 15 bases between the two ends. This CDR3 spans 14 amino acids. In germline, CDR1 is KGHDR, CDR2 SFDVKD. Here the CDR3 DNA reads TGTGCCACCAGTGGGGCGCGAGGGAAACATGAGCAGTTCTTC. Translated: CATSGARGKHEQFF.

The chain carries TRBV23-1 and TRBJ1-6, with 9 bases identical to TRBD1. TRBV23-1 is recorded as an ORF, its role being uncertain. The CDR3 has 13 amino acids. The V and J ends lost 8 bases and 9 bases, in that order; junction bases with no gene match: 5. The CDR3 reads CASGKDRGSPLHF. For the CDR3, the DNA is TGCGCCAGCGGCAAGGACAGGGGTTCACCCCTCCACTTT.

The rearrangement links TRBV23-1 to TRBJ1-2; D unresolved. TRBV23-1 is filed as an ORF, its function uncertain. Trimming removed 4 bases from V and 6 bases from J, with 15 bases in between. The CDR3 runs to 14 residues. This CDR3 reads CASSRSEVEHGYTF. CDR3 nucleotide sequence: TGCGCCAGCAGTCGGTCTGAGGTTGAGCATGGCTACACCTTC.